This passage covers 19 T cell receptor beta chains from one sample sequenced in a study of identical twins. TCRdb fed the 5' RACE reads into MiXCR, producing one record per CDR3 protein. The sample carries under 900,000 distinct CDR3 sequences, about 12% recorded once. These data were likewise used in another study, on yellow fever vaccine responses in identical twins.

The sample consisted of PBMCs. The source is a woman aged 18-29 years in good health.

This clonotype was picked up a small number of times. This rearrangement joins TRBV27 to TRBJ2-3, with TRBD2 matching 10 bases. CDR3 length equals 15 residues. Germline-derived CDR1 and CDR2 are MNHEY and SMNVEV (reference sequence). Trimming cost V 5 bases and J 0 bases; bases outside gene matches: 2. DNA of the CDR3: TGTGCCAGCAGTACACTAGCGGGGAGCACAGATACGCAGTATTTT. It yields the protein CASSTLAGSTDTQYF.

This clonotype was counted between two and nine times. V and J are TRBV5-1 and TRBJ1-5; 10 nucleotides agree with TRBD1. Germline V gene sequence: CDR1 SGHRS, CDR2 YFSETQ. The CDR3 has 15 amino acids. With 3 bases clipped from V and 7 bases from J, the junction kept 7 bases outside the gene matches. DNA of the CDR3: TGCGCCAGCAGCTGGGGACAGGGGCGAGACCAGCCCCAGCATTTT. Translation gives CASSWGQGRDQPQHF.

This clonotype has more than one count but fewer than ten. The chain has TRBV14 and TRBJ2-1, with 9 bases identical to TRBD2. V shed 3 bases and J 8 bases; nucleotides not matched to a gene: 8. CDR3 length: 15 amino acids. CDR1 is SGHDN, CDR2 FVKESK, per germline. CDR3: CASSHPSGNLDEQFF. As DNA, the CDR3 is TGTGCCAGCAGCCACCCTAGCGGGAATCTGGATGAGCAGTTCTTC.

This clonotype appeared a few times. The V gene is TRBV3-1, the J gene TRBJ2-3, with D perhaps given as TRBD1 or TRBD2 (5 bases each). Per germline, CDR1 LGHDT and CDR2 YNNKEL (reference sequence). V was cut by 3 bases and J by 0 bases, with 13 bases left in between. CDR3 length: 16 residues. As DNA, the CDR3 is TGTGCCAGCAGCCACCCCCCCCGGGACAGCACAGATACGCAGTATTTT. Its translation: CASSHPPRDSTDTQYF.

This clonotype was seen ten or more times. The rearrangement uses TRBV20-1 and TRBJ1-1; 9 bases match TRBD1. The junction had 3 bases not matched to a gene; V was cut back by 6 bases and J by 4 bases. The CDR3 contains 12 residues. Germline lookup yields CDR1 DFQATT and CDR2 SNEGSKA (reference sequence). CDR3 loop: CSAETGGTEAFF. In DNA, the CDR3 is TGCAGTGCGGAGACAGGGGGCACTGAAGCTTTCTTT.

The chain has TRBV12-3 or TRBV12-4 and TRBJ2-5; possible D gene TRBD2, 5 bases. Trimming took 1 base from V and 4 from J, leaving 10 bases between them. CDR3 length: 14 residues. The CDR3 is CASSLGSSTETQYF. CDR3 sequence (DNA): TGTGCCAGCAGTTTAGGCTCTAGCACAGAGACCCAGTACTTC.

This clonotype was detected only a few times. The chain carries TRBV6-1 and TRBJ1-4; 7 bases fit TRBD1. The CDR3 runs to 14 residues. The trim removed 5 bases at V and 5 bases at J, leaving 5 bases unmatched. CDR1 MNHNS and CDR2 SASEGT come from the germline V gene. CDR3 loop: CASSRGGVNEKLFF. The CDR3 bases are TGTGCCAGCAGTCGAGGGGGCGTAAATGAAAAACTGTTTTTT.

Ten or more counts support this clonotype. The V gene is TRBV15, the J gene TRBJ2-3; D remains ambiguous. Trimming stripped 0 bases from V and 0 bases from J, with 10 bases between. This CDR3 comprises 16 residues. Germline-derived CDR1 and CDR2 are LNHNV and YYDKDF (reference sequence). CDR3 bases: TGTGCCACCAGCAGAGATATGAGACTCAGCACAGATACGCAGTATTTT. Protein sequence: CATSRDMRLSTDTQYF.

The rearrangement links TRBV11-3 to TRBJ2-1; D assignment may be TRBD1 or TRBD2 (5 bases each). Trimming left V 5 bases short and J 9 bases short, with 14 bases between. CDR1 is SGHNT, CDR2 YENEEA, per germline. This CDR3 has 13 amino acids. CDR3 residues: CASSPRGGLEQFF. DNA of the CDR3: TGTGCCAGCAGCCCTAGGGGCGGACTTGAGCAGTTCTTC.

The chain is built from TRBV7-9 and TRBJ2-7; D is undetermined. The germline V and J ends were trimmed by 5 bases and 3 bases, with 8 bases remaining between them. CDR1 is SEHNR and CDR2 is FQNEAQ in the germline V gene (reference sequence). CDR3 length: 12 residues. CDR3 coding DNA: TGTGCCAGCAGCGTAACTTACTACGAGCAGTACTTC. Translated: CASSVTYYEQYF.

This clonotype turned up a few times. This chain joins TRBV7-2 and TRBJ1-3, with D perhaps TRBD1 (5 bases). The ends were cut back, 4 bases at V and 4 bases at J, with 14 bases in the middle. There are 15 residues in the CDR3. The germline V gene encodes CDR1 SGHTA and CDR2 FQGNSA. CDR3 nucleotides: TGTGCCAGCAGCTCCCTGGACAATATCGGAAACACCATATATTTT. Translation: CASSSLDNIGNTIYF.

The chain uses TRBV4-2 and TRBJ2-5; perhaps TRBD2 as D (6 bases). The CDR3 is made up of 16 amino acids. Germline CDR1 and CDR2: LGHNA and YNFKEQ. V was pared by 0 bases and J by 1 base, with 12 bases between. Written as DNA, the CDR3 is TGTGCCAGCAGCCAAGATAGAGCGGGCTCCCAAGAGACCCAGTACTTC. This translates into CASSQDRAGSQETQYF.

The gene calls are TRBV29-1 and TRBJ2-1; 11 nucleotides align to TRBD2. This CDR3 has 14 amino acids. V shed 6 bases, J shed 0 bases, and the junction held 1 base outside the gene matches. Germline V lookup: CDR1 SQVTM, CDR2 ANQGSEA. CDR3 sequence: CSVTSGSSYNEQFF. CDR3 bases: TGCAGCGTAACTAGCGGGAGCTCCTACAATGAGCAGTTCTTC.

This clonotype was recorded at least ten times. The chain has TRBV12-3 or TRBV12-4 and TRBJ2-4; either TRBD1 or TRBD2 may fit D (5 bases each). The CDR3 sequence is 12 residues long. Trimming cost V 8 bases and J 8 bases, with 13 bases left between them. Here the CDR3 reads CASGGGEYIQYF. As DNA, the CDR3 is TGTGCCAGCGGGGGTGGGGAGTACATTCAGTACTTC.

The chain carries TRBV4-2 and TRBJ2-5; 11 bases map to TRBD2. The CDR3 length is 18 residues. Germline V gives CDR1 LGHNA, CDR2 YNFKEQ. The V segment lost 0 bases and the J segment 5 bases; nucleotides outside the gene matches: 11. CDR3 in amino acids: CASSQDVPLAGGWETQYF. In nucleotides, the CDR3 is TGTGCCAGCAGCCAAGATGTCCCCCTAGCGGGAGGTTGGGAGACCCAGTACTTC.

The V gene is TRBV9, the J gene TRBJ1-2; D is uncertain. Germline V gene lookup returns CDR1 SGDLS and CDR2 YYNGEE. CDR3 size: 14 residues. V lost 0 bases and J lost 0, with 6 bases in between. The CDR3 DNA reads TGTGCCAGCAGCGTAGGTCAGGCTAACTATGGCTACACCTTC. This codes for CASSVGQANYGYTF.

This clonotype was detected a few times. J is TRBJ1-1 and V is TRBV28; a weak D match, TRBD1 (5 bases). CDR1 and CDR2 from the germline V gene are MDHEN and SYDVKM. Between the trimmed V and J ends, which lost 6 bases and 8 bases, there was a span of 10 bases. The CDR3 is 11 residues long. The CDR3 loop is CASSLRVEAFF. DNA of the CDR3: TGTGCCAGCAGCCTCAGGGTGGAAGCTTTCTTT.

This clonotype was picked up a small number of times. The genes are TRBV6-5 and TRBJ1-1, with TRBD1 as a possible D gene (5 bases). V dropped 6 bases and J dropped 8 bases, with 10 bases sitting between them. Per the germline V gene, CDR1 is MNHEY and CDR2 is SVGAGI. The CDR3 runs to 11 residues. This chain's CDR3 is CASRRGGEAFF. In DNA form, the CDR3 reads TGTGCCAGCAGAAGGGGAGGGGAAGCTTTCTTT.

This chain connects TRBV12-5 to TRBJ2-7, with 7 bases fitting TRBD1. CDR1 LGHNT and CDR2 FRNRAP come from the germline V gene. The CDR3 contains 14 residues. V trimming: 6 bases; J trimming: 4 bases; junction bases outside the gene matches: 9. The CDR3 loop reads CASGPLEGAYEQYF. The CDR3 DNA reads TGTGCTAGTGGGCCCCTAGAGGGGGCGTACGAGCAGTACTTC.